This T cell receptor (beta chain) derives from a study of cytomegalovirus exposure and HLA in healthy donors (dated by TCRdb to 2015 to 2018). General notes on the study: An earlier analysis of approximately 550 of the donors reported 250 to 300 Gb of sequence data and more than 90 million unique TCR beta sequences from 150 million to 200 million T cells. Rather than using new phenotypic data, the later analysis identified candidate immune exposures from TCR beta sequences and from how often those sequences occurred across donors. Donor age, sex, ethnicity and CMV serostatus were collected together with the repertoire data. Of the approximately 400 genotyped donors, 81% were placed in the genetic ancestry cluster associated with self-reported Caucasian donors. Roughly 5 DR-DQ haplotypes were handled as single units for association and clustering, since linkage in the cohort was strong. To predict cytomegalovirus infection status, the study brought together high-throughput TCR immunosequencing, statistical association of individual TCRs with disease status, and machine learning. The study used immunosequencing to profile the T cell repertoires of hundreds of subjects and linked those repertoires to cytomegalovirus serostatus. The number of typed donors differed by locus: roughly 629-640 for A, B, C, DRB1 and DQB1; some 500 for DQA1; over 600 for DPA1; and some 470 for DPB1. About 300 gigabases of sequencing data and tens of millions of unique TCR sequences were included in an early release covering roughly 700 HLA-typed donors. An earlier analysis of approximately 580 of the donors used high-throughput TCR beta sequencing to judge whether each TCR beta V gene segment behaved as functional or pseudogenic. A separate validation cohort of 90 to 150 different subjects was used in addition to the approximately 670-subject first cohort. Every discovery cohort repertoire had been produced on one sequencing platform. In a later genetic analysis, genome-wide SNP genotypes for 398 of the 666 donors were used, and that subset was treated as a discovery cohort. In a later analysis, previously published TCR beta repertoires from 670 or so donors were re-analyzed and high-resolution HLA genotyping was added so that TCR occurrence patterns could be studied. Among some 410 genotyped donors of the cohort, an average of around 240,000 unique TCR beta nucleotide sequences were sequenced per donor, around a sixth of them non-productive. Class I and class II HLA loci were covered by the typing at four-digit resolution. The study aimed to test whether signatures of past pathogen exposure could be identified by cataloging public T cell receptors. Paper-wide results and their limitations: When HLA alleles, especially DR and DQ, strongly co-occurred, TCR associations were difficult to assign to individual alleles. Because some donors lacked HLA typing at each locus, the association tests relied only on the typed subset. Compared with the approximately 600-donor mean, donors in an Asian-associated ancestry cluster had fewer N-insertions in productive TCRs, according to a later genetic analysis. Specific HLA alleles were associated with more than 15,000 TCR beta sequences at a false discovery rate of 0.05 in a later analysis. This cohort had only TCR beta chains sequenced, and the lack of alpha or paired-chain data limited which features could be detected. The study listed approximately 160 TCR beta chains as associated with cytomegalovirus. The 87-base-pair reads could not distinguish some IMGT-functional V segments, including TRBV6-2 and TRBV6-3, so those segments were excluded. V-gene and J-gene trimming of TCR beta chains was associated with a missense DCLRE1C variant in a later genetic analysis, and the association was replicated in an independent cohort. A later analysis found that HLA-associated TCR beta chains were more clonally expanded and had lower generation probabilities than equally common non-associated chains. In a later analysis, several top co-occurrence clusters were reported to appear linked to parvovirus B19, influenza, CMV and Epstein-Barr virus. It was suggested by the authors that the approach could potentially be generalized to other disease states and immunological phenotypes. Cytomegalovirus status was reported to be diagnosed by the classifier with high specificity and sensitivity in both the original and validation cohorts. Because counts were too low, some 17 rarely observed V segments, including chromosome 9 orphons, were left out of the earlier analysis of 587 of the donors. A cluster of highly shared sequence variants was judged likely to represent a technical artifact of the sequencing pipeline. According to a later analysis, TCR association rates differed among HLA loci, with DRB1 alleles showing the most associated TCRs and HLA-C alleles showing the fewest. In vitro tests confirmed that three of the cytomegalovirus-associated TCR beta chains recognize cytomegalovirus antigens. A later analysis found that most CMV-associated TCR beta chains appeared HLA-restricted, with HLA associations seemingly driven largely by CMV exposure. While some public TCRs were present in many individuals, most TCR sequences turned up only very rarely across donors. Sequencing depth was assumed to be roughly uniform across donors in the presence/absence analyses, though that assumption may not hold. In an earlier analysis of about 600 of the donors, most TCR beta V segments appeared in productive rearrangements about 87% or about 30% of the time, broadly matching IMGT annotations. Immune exposure information for the cohort was limited to CMV serostatus. A further reported finding was that TCR beta sequences accurately predicted the HLA-A and HLA-B alleles for most subjects in the first cohort. Linkage disequilibrium might explain the correlated functional status among segregating V segments, but an unknown experimental factor could not be excluded.

The CDR3 covers 14 residues, taking in both the cysteine and the phenylalanine. The CDR3 DNA has 42 bases and is translated from base 1. CDR1 and CDR2, looked up from the germline V gene, are SGHRS and YFSETQ. Unmatched junction bases come to 2, with V trimmed by 3 bases and J by 3 bases. The method was the immunoSEQ multiplex PCR assay. For the multiplex PCR, a mixture combining 60 forward primers for TCR Vbeta segments and 13 reverse primers for TCR Jbeta segments was used. The CDR3 region of rearranged TCR beta genes was amplified from genomic DNA with a multiplex PCR assay. The Illumina HiSeq System was used to sequence the amplified TCR beta libraries as 87-base-pair reads. Under the source paper's analysis protocol: A later analysis counted tens of millions of unique TCR beta chains across the 700 or so repertoires, and 10 million to 12 million of these chains were shared by at least two donors. A nearest-neighbor algorithm error-corrected the raw reads and collapsed the reads into unique sequences, merging closely related sequences to remove PCR and sequencing errors. V, D and J gene segments were assigned by aligning CDR3 sequences to IMGT reference sequences. For a sequence to be retained, a match of at least six nucleotides to both a V gene segment and a J gene segment was required. A rearrangement counted as productive if the CDR3 had no stop codons and remained in frame with V and J, and every other rearrangement counted as non-productive. Following IMGT convention, CDR3 was defined as the stretch from the second conserved V-encoded cysteine up to the conserved J-encoded phenylalanine. In an earlier analysis of some 550 of the donors, sequences lacking an unambiguous match to a single V gene segment were excluded. In an earlier analysis of a few hundred of the donors, V segments were called functional above 56.7% productive rearrangements and were called segregating when the between-donor standard deviation exceeded 5%. To diagnose cytomegalovirus status from the catalog of TCR beta chain sequences, a statistical classification framework was built. V and J gene assignment, in a later analysis, came from comparing TCR nucleotide sequences with IMGT/GENE-DB human TR gene sequences. A later analysis assigned CDR3 sequences and most-parsimonious VDJ recombination scenarios with the TCRdist pipeline. In a later analysis, each TCR beta chain was defined by its CDR3 amino acid sequence together with its V-gene family, and reads lacking a unique V-gene family were excluded. To address suspected cross-contamination and a sequencing artifact, a later analysis removed around 600 highly shared, low-generation-probability nucleotide sequences. A later analysis calculated a clonal expansion index for each public chain from normalized within-repertoire ranks of inferred template counts. Generation probabilities in a later analysis came from a VDJ recombination model fitted to out-of-frame rearrangements, and those results were checked against IGoR. Hypergeometric tests were used in a later analysis to score TCR-TCR, TCR-HLA and TCR-CMV co-occurrence, with a repertoire-size bias correction applied to the TCR pairs. To estimate false discovery rates, a later analysis permuted the HLA or CMV assignments 20 times. A later analysis grouped co-occurring TCRs with DBSCAN, adding TCRdist sequence similarity when clustering within HLA-allele-positive subsets. Repertoires with fewer than 30,000 or more than 120,000 public chains, plus five repertoires with anomalous nucleotide sharing, were excluded from co-occurrence clustering. Imported from immuneACCESS, the table was reduced by TCRdb to in-frame sequences with V and J called. These copies leave out some clones; in studies compared against another copy, an unresolved V gene accounts for under half, and the cause of the remainder is not known. D and trimming come from the DNA, and the V and J calls and clone size come from that table. For this sample the table gives 100,000 or so clones, of which 74% were detected only once. The biggest ten clones account for 2% to 2.5% of the sample.

As regards this clone: Its antigen remains unidentified. The record has no base qualities; no much larger clone is one base away.

The cohort consisted of hundreds of healthy bone marrow donors. Cohort members were all nominally healthy when sampled, although unrecorded immune exposures were likely present. CMV serostatus was positive for roughly 290 and negative for 352 of the 666 cohort members, and was not recorded for this donor. Every donor gave a peripheral blood sample, and the peripheral blood mononuclear cells from that sample were used for TCR beta sequencing. Genomic DNA extraction from the blood cell samples was performed with the Qiagen DNeasy Blood Extraction Kit. The chain employs TRBV5-1 and TRBJ1-5; 8 middle bases align to TRBD1. The source material was PBMCs. The TCR was taken from a human donor in good health. CDR3 protein: CASSWTGNNQPQHF. Read as DNA, the sequence is TGCGCCAGCAGCTGGACAGGGAACAATCAGCCCCAGCATTTT.